This T cell receptor (beta chain) was sequenced during a study of blood T cell repertoires in COVID-19. About the study: Samples of COVID-19 (acute and convalescent) were obtained from the United States, Italy and Spain. In each case, the material was cDNA or gDNA derived from T cells, B-cell-depleted T cells, or PBMCs.

Authors' data handling: Amplification of reference gene primers was used by the study to estimate nucleated cell counts. This table comes from immunoSEQ multiplex PCR, and its TCRdb copy is limited to in-frame clones, with some not included. V, J and clone size are taken as reported in that table, and D and trimming were inferred from the DNA itself. This table has almost 35,000 clones, 80% appearing once. After removal of 4 bases from V and 7 bases from J, the junction contained 7 bases not matched to a gene. The germline gives CDR1 SGDLS, CDR2 YYNGEE. The CDR3 extends over 13 amino acids. The genes are TRBV9 and TRBJ1-1; 7 bases fit TRBD1. The sample was peripheral blood. The TCR comes from a man older than 75 with acute or convalescent COVID-19. This CDR3 reads CASSPQGMGEAFF. The CDR3 nucleotides read TGTGCCAGCAGCCCACAGGGGATGGGTGAAGCTTTCTTT.